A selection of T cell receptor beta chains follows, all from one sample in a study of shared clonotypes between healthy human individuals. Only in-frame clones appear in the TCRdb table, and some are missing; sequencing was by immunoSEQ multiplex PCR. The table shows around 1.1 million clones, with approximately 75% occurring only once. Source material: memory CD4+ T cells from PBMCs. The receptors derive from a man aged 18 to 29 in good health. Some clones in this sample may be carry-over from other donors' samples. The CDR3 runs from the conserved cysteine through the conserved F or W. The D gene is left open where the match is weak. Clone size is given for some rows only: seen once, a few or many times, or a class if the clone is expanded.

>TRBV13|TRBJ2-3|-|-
CASSLSQVTDTQYF
TGTGCCAGCAGCTTAAGTCAGGTCACAGATACGCAGTATTTT
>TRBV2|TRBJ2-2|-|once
CASSSYNTGELFF
TGTGCCAGCAGTAGTTATAACACCGGGGAGCTGTTTTTT
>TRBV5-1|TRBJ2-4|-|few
CASSLAVQSGNIQYF
TGCGCCAGCAGCTTGGCCGTCCAGTCTGGGAACATTCAGTACTTC
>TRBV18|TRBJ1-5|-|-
CASSPGSNQPQHF
TGTGCCAGCTCGCCGGGAAGCAATCAGCCCCAGCATTTT
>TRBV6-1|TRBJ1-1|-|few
CASSEAYGPEAFF
TGTGCCAGCAGTGAAGCCTATGGACCTGAAGCTTTCTTT
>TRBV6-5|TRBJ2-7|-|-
CASSPRAGSSYEQYF
TGTGCCAGCAGTCCTCGGGCGGGCAGCTCCTACGAGCAGTACTTC
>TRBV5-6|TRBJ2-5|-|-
CASSLVGLQYF
TGTGCCAGCAGCTTGGTAGGATTACAGTACTTC
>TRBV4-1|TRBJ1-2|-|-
CASRPPSRDREDSGYTF
TGCGCCAGCAGGCCCCCCTCTAGAGACAGAGAAGATAGTGGCTACACCTTC
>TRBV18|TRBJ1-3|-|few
CASSPSTGGNTIYF
TGTGCCAGCTCACCATCTACAGGGGGAAACACCATATATTTT
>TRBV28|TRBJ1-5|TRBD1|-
CASSRRTGMGNQPQHF
TGTGCCAGCAGTCGGAGGACAGGGATGGGCAATCAGCCCCAGCATTTT
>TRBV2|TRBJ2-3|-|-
CASSIQGADTQYF
TGTGCCAGCAGTATACAGGGCGCAGATACGCAGTATTTT
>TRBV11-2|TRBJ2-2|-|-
CASSLGTPPFHTELFF
TGTGCCAGCAGCTTAGGGACTCCCCCATTCCACACGGAGCTGTTTTTT
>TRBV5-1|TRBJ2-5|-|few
CASSLGSPGSETQYF
TGCGCCAGCAGCTTGGGGTCCCCAGGGTCAGAGACCCAGTACTTC
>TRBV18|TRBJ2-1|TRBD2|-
CASSSGLAGGLSYNEQFF
TGTGCCAGCTCATCGGGACTAGCGGGAGGTCTCTCCTACAATGAGCAGTTCTTC
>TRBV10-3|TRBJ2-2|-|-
CVMGNGVNGELFF
TGTGTCATGGGTAACGGGGTAAACGGGGAGCTGTTTTTT
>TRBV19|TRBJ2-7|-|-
CASHRSEGDVYF
TGTGCCAGTCATAGGTCGGAGGGAGATGTGTACTTC
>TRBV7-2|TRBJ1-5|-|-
CASSPRSDRNYQPQHF
TGTGCCAGCAGCCCTAGATCCGACAGGAATTATCAGCCCCAGCATTTT
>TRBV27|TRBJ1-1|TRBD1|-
CASRPTGGFAEAFF
TGTGCCAGCAGACCGACAGGGGGCTTCGCTGAAGCTTTCTTT